The 10 T cell receptor beta chains given below trace back to one sample, sequenced in a study of shared clonotypes between healthy human individuals. The data were produced by immunoSEQ multiplex PCR, yet TCRdb's version contains in-frame clones alone and is incomplete. The sample contains about 510,000 clones, almost 97% of which appear only once. Material: naive CD4+ T cells sorted from blood. The sample's subset: CD45RA+ positively selected. Receptor source: a woman aged 25 to 39 in good health.

The V and J genes are TRBV7-9 and TRBJ1-5; D might be TRBD1 (6 bases). This CDR3 comprises 18 residues. V dropped 1 base and J dropped 11 bases, with 27 bases sitting between them. CDR1 SEHNR and CDR2 FQNEAQ come from the germline V gene (reference sequence). For the CDR3, the DNA is TGTGCCAGCAGCTTAGGAAGGGGGACGGGGGTGATGGAAGGAACCCAGCATTTT. It is translated as CASSLGRGTGVMEGTQHF.

The CDR3 coding sequence is TGTGCCAGTAGTATAGGGCAGGGGAACGCAGATACGCAGTATTTT. Protein sequence: CASSIGQGNADTQYF. The chain recombines TRBV19 with TRBJ2-3; the D gene is possibly TRBD1 (6 bases). The CDR3 is 15 residues long. V was trimmed by 1 base and J by 4 bases, leaving 12 bases between them. Per germline, CDR1 LNHDA and CDR2 SQIVND (reference sequence).

The table lists this clone with a count of one. The J gene is TRBJ2-7, the V gene TRBV5-1; D is perhaps TRBD1 (5 bases). V lost 4 bases to trimming and J lost 3 bases, with 14 bases between them. Germline CDR1 and CDR2: SGHRS and YFSETQ. CDR3 length: 14 amino acids. The DNA for the CDR3 is TGCGCCAGCAGCACGAACCGGCAGGGCTACGAGCAGTACTTC. Its translation is CASSTNRQGYEQYF.

V gene TRBV5-1 combines with J gene TRBJ2-1, with D possibly matching TRBD2 (5 bases). The CDR3 contains 16 residues. Germline values: CDR1 SGHRS, CDR2 YFSETQ. V dropped 0 bases and J dropped 2 bases, with 12 bases sitting between them. The CDR3 reads CASSLVGSDTYNEQFF. CDR3 bases: TGCGCCAGCAGCTTGGTGGGTAGCGATACCTACAATGAGCAGTTCTTC.

The chain joins TRBV10-1 to TRBJ2-5; 10 bases align to TRBD1. V gave up 5 bases and J gave up 4 bases; unmatched junction bases: 7. Germline CDR1 is WNHNN and CDR2 is SYGVQD (reference sequence). This CDR3 contains 15 residues. CDR3 coding DNA: TGCGCCAGCAGTCACCGGGACAGGGGATCAGAGACCCAGTACTTC. Protein: CASSHRDRGSETQYF.

J is TRBJ2-7 and V is TRBV7-6; possibly TRBD1 or TRBD2 for D (5 bases each). This CDR3 comprises 12 residues. The germline V and J ends were trimmed by 5 bases and 6 bases, with 11 bases remaining between them. Germline V CDR1 and CDR2: SGHVS, FNYEAQ. Here the CDR3 reads CASSPRGAEQYF. DNA for the CDR3: TGTGCCAGCAGCCCGAGAGGGGCCGAGCAGTACTTC.

This chain uses TRBV6-5 with TRBJ1-2; 8 nucleotides match TRBD1. Germline V gives CDR1 MNHEY, CDR2 SVGAGI. V dropped 4 bases and J dropped 6; count of bases not matched to a gene: 10. The CDR3 runs to 15 residues. The CDR3 DNA is TGTGCCAGCAGTTCACGCCCCACAGGGGGACATGGCTACACCTTC. Translating gives CASSSRPTGGHGYTF.

This clone appeared a single time. In the same sample, other DNA sequences code for this CDR3. The V call is TRBV6-1, the J call TRBJ1-1; D is unclear. This CDR3 comprises 12 residues. Germline V gene lookup returns CDR1 MNHNS and CDR2 SASEGT. Trimming took 7 bases from V and 0 from J, leaving 6 bases between them. The CDR3 sequence is CASTRVNTEAFF. DNA for the CDR3: TGTGCCAGCACTCGGGTGAACACTGAAGCTTTCTTT.

This chain connects TRBV19 to TRBJ2-1; 8 nucleotides match TRBD2. V shed 3 bases and J 4 bases; nucleotides not matched to a gene: 14. Germline CDR1 LNHDA, CDR2 SQIVND (reference sequence). The length of the CDR3 is 18 residues. In DNA, the CDR3 is TGTGCCAGTAGTATCGGGTTCGTTAGCGGGAACAAGTACAATGAGCAGTTCTTC. Its protein is CASSIGFVSGNKYNEQFF.

This clone showed up just once. The junction departs from the called germline gene at one end, perhaps through a read error. The CDR3 DNA reads TGTGCCAGCAGTTACGTTCCTGCGACAGGGTCCTTGTTGTTT. As protein: CASSYVPATGSLLF. The gene calls are TRBV6-6 and TRBJ1-1; 7 nucleotides align to TRBD1. This CDR3 has 14 amino acids. From germline, CDR1 is MNHNY and CDR2 SVGAGI (reference sequence).